A selection of T cell receptor beta chains follows, all from one sample in a study of T cells in Graves' hyperthyroidism and ophthalmopathy. A single record per CDR3 protein comes from TCRdb applying MiXCR to the multiplex PCR reads. The sample consists of about 540,000 distinct CDR3 sequences, about half of them appearing once. Sequencing was carried out using peripheral blood or thyroid tissue (not recorded which). Receptors were obtained from a woman under 30 with Graves' hyperthyroidism. CDR3s include the opening cysteine and the closing phenylalanine or tryptophan. D genes are given only for firm matches. Size is stated for part of the rows, as once, few or many counts, or as a class when the clone is expanded.

v_gene	d_gene	abundance	j_gene	CDR3aa	CDR3nt
TRBV18	TRBD1	NA	TRBJ1-2	CASTSTGGTGYTF	TGTGCCAGCACCTCCACAGGGGGTACTGGCTACACCTTC
TRBV7-2	TRBD2	NA	TRBJ2-7	CASENKGGSTYNEQYF	TGTGCCAGCGAGAATAAAGGCGGGAGTACCTACAATGAGCAGTACTTC
TRBV2	NA	once	TRBJ1-5	CASSEAGFQPQHF	TGTGCCAGCAGTGAAGCCGGTTTTCAGCCCCAGCATTTT
TRBV2	NA	NA	TRBJ2-5	CASSGTSGNQPQYF	TGTGCCAGCAGTGGGACGTCAGGGAATCAGCCCCAGTACTTC
TRBV7-2	NA	NA	TRBJ1-5	CASSNGGGVVHF	TGTGCCAGCAGCAATGGTGGAGGGGTAGTACATTTT
TRBV7-6	NA	once	TRBJ1-6	CASSSQAGGPKALHF	TGTGCCAGCAGCTCCCAAGCGGGCGGACCTAAGGCCCTCCACTTT
TRBV7-8	TRBD2	NA	TRBJ2-1	CASSRAGPLRHEQFF	TGTGCCAGCAGCCGAGCGGGACCGCTCAGACATGAGCAGTTCTTC
TRBV20-1	NA	NA	TRBJ1-3	CSARGNTIYF	TGCAGTGCTAGAGGAAACACCATATATTTT
TRBV15	TRBD1	NA	TRBJ1-6	CATATGGFSPLHF	TGTGCCACAGCGACAGGGGGATTTTCACCCCTCCACTTT
TRBV2	NA	many	TRBJ1-2	CATDPSYGYTF	TGTGCCACCGACCCCTCCTATGGCTACACCTTC
TRBV5-1	TRBD1	NA	TRBJ1-2	CASSSTGTGFDGYTF	TGCGCCAGCAGCTCCACTGGGACAGGGTTTGATGGCTACACCTTC
TRBV6-1	NA	many	TRBJ1-2	CASSEARTRNYGYTF	TGTGCCAGCAGTGAAGCCAGGACAAGGAACTATGGCTACACCTTC
TRBV9	TRBD1	many	TRBJ1-2	CASGSYRGYGYTF	TGTGCCAGCGGATCTTACAGGGGATACGGCTACACCTTC
TRBV2	NA	medium-sized	TRBJ1-6	CASSGIGPSSSPLHF	TGTGCCAGCAGTGGGATAGGGCCGTCGAGTTCACCCCTCCACTTT
TRBV18	TRBD1	many	TRBJ2-7	CASSPGTGGYEQYF	TGCGCCAGCAGCCCGGGGACAGGGGGCTACGAGCAGTACTTC
TRBV7-3	NA	NA	TRBJ1-2	CASSPKTGNYGYTF	TGTGCCAGCAGCCCTAAGACAGGCAACTATGGCTACACCTTC
TRBV20-1	TRBD2	NA	TRBJ2-7	CSARDNRAGGYNEQYF	TGCAGTGCTAGAGATAATAGGGCGGGAGGCTACAATGAGCAGTACTTC
TRBV29-1	TRBD1	few	TRBJ2-1	CSVGLAGTGIPNEQFF	TGCAGCGTTGGTTTGGCCGGGACAGGGATCCCCAATGAGCAGTTCTTC
TRBV15	NA	NA	TRBJ1-5	CATSRYDNGDQPQHF	TGTGCCACCAGCAGATACGACAACGGCGATCAGCCCCAGCATTTT
TRBV6-5	TRBD1	many	TRBJ1-1	CASSYGTATEAFF	TGTGCCAGCAGTTACGGGACAGCCACTGAAGCTTTCTTT
TRBV24-1	NA	NA	TRBJ1-2	CATSDGPGDYGYTF	TGTGCCACCAGTGACGGACCGGGCGACTATGGCTACACCTTC
TRBV3-1	NA	few	TRBJ1-1	CASSQDYAMNTEAFF	TGTGCCAGCAGCCAAGATTATGCGATGAACACTGAAGCTTTCTTT
TRBV18	NA	few	TRBJ1-2	CASSPTVQGNYGYTF	TGTGCCAGCTCACCAACAGTGCAGGGGAACTATGGCTACACCTTC
TRBV5-1	TRBD2	NA	TRBJ2-2	CASSPRTSTGELFF	TGCGCCAGCAGCCCCCGGACTAGCACCGGGGAGCTGTTTTTT
TRBV6-1	NA	many	TRBJ1-2	CASSEGTHYGYTF	TGTGCCAGCAGTGAAGGGACTCATTATGGCTACACCTTC
TRBV7-4	NA	many	TRBJ1-6	CASSLRGWSSPLHF	TGTGCCAGCAGCTTAAGGGGTTGGAGTTCACCCCTCCACTTT
TRBV12-5	TRBD2	once	TRBJ2-1	CASGASGSGYNEQFF	TGTGCTAGTGGGGCAAGCGGGAGTGGCTACAATGAGCAGTTCTTC
TRBV29-1	TRBD2	NA	TRBJ2-7	CSVEGLAGTEQYF	TGCAGCGTTGAAGGACTAGCGGGAACCGAGCAGTACTTC
TRBV7-8	NA	NA	TRBJ1-4	CASSRRGGSEKLFF	TGTGCCAGCAGCCGCAGGGGAGGTAGTGAAAAACTGTTTTTT
TRBV20-1	TRBD2	many	TRBJ2-2	CSARGGTSGTGGELFF	TGCAGTGCTAGAGGGGGGACTAGCGGGACCGGCGGGGAGCTGTTTTTT
TRBV5-5	NA	NA	TRBJ2-7	CASSKVGGTRSYEQYF	TGTGCCAGCAGCAAGGTGGGGGGGACAAGAAGCTACGAGCAGTACTTC
TRBV5-1	NA	NA	TRBJ2-1	CASRLGQGLDNELIF	TGCGCCAGCCGGTTAGGGCAGGGGCTCGACAATGAACTCATCTTC
TRBV24-1	TRBD2	once	TRBJ2-7	CATSDTGLAGDREQYF	TGTGCCACCAGTGATACGGGACTAGCGGGGGACCGAGAGCAGTACTTC
TRBV14	TRBD1	NA	TRBJ1-2	CASSQLGTGVYGYTF	TGTGCCAGCAGCCAACTTGGGACAGGAGTCTATGGCTACACCTTC
TRBV7-9	NA	NA	TRBJ1-3	CASSPPSGNTGNTIYF	TGTGCCAGCAGCCCTCCCTCGGGGAACACTGGAAACACCATATATTTT
TRBV20-1	TRBD1	many	TRBJ2-7	CSARASGGLAEQYF	TGCAGTGCTAGAGCCTCAGGGGGCTTGGCCGAGCAGTACTTC
TRBV5-1	NA	NA	TRBJ2-7	CASSLERSEQYF	TGCGCCAGCAGCTTGGAGAGGAGCGAGCAGTACTTC
TRBV7-6	NA	NA	TRBJ2-2	CASSVTPGELFF	TGCGCCAGCAGCGTAACCCCAGGGGAGCTGTTTTTT
TRBV20-1	NA	many	TRBJ2-7	CSARPDSSYEQYF	TGCAGTGCAAGACCGGACAGCTCCTACGAGCAGTACTTC
TRBV24-1	NA	NA	TRBJ1-5	CATSDSGRGETQHF	TGTGCCACCAGTGATTCGGGCAGGGGAGAGACCCAGCATTTT
TRBV27	NA	NA	TRBJ2-2	CASSLRGGTGELLF	TGTGCCAGCAGTTTACGGGGAGGAACCGGGGAGCTGCTTTTT